This TCR beta chain is from a study of blood T cell repertoires in COVID-19. Study-level information: Samples came from the United States, Italy and Spain, spanning acute and convalescent COVID-19. PBMCs, B-cell-depleted T cells, or T cells were the source of the cDNA or gDNA that made up the material.

Under the authors' procedure: Using reference gene primer amplification, nucleated cell counts were estimated. The repertoire was sequenced with immunoSEQ multiplex PCR; TCRdb's copy has only in-frame clones and lacks some. The DNA gave D and trimming, while V, J and clone size come from that table. The sample includes about 68,000 clones, 86% of them seen just once. The Seattle patients joined while their infection was active and were tracked longitudinally afterward. Between the trimmed V and J ends, which lost 2 bases and 5 bases, there was a span of 19 bases. Per germline, CDR1 MNHEY and CDR2 SVGEGT. The CDR3 runs 17 residues.

This TCR came from a man aged 80 or over with COVID-19, enrolled during active disease. The chain carries TRBV6-2 or TRBV6-3 and TRBJ1-5, with D unclear. Sequencing used peripheral blood. The CDR3 DNA follows: TGTGCCAGCAGTTACGGGATAGGAATGGAGGTTCATCAGCCCCAGCATTTT. It translates to CASSYGIGMEVHQPQHF.